The 18 T cell receptor beta chains below come from one sample, sequenced in a study of cytomegalovirus exposure and HLA in healthy donors (dated by TCRdb to about 2017). Receptor libraries were prepared by the immunoSEQ multiplex PCR assay. A mixture of 60 forward primers for TCR Vbeta segments and 13 reverse primers for TCR Jbeta segments was used in the multiplex PCR. The clones in this table, taken by TCRdb from immuneACCESS, are in-frame only. Not every clone is retained; where verified, under half of the shortfall comes from an unresolved V gene, and the cause of the rest is unknown. This sample holds some 65,000 clones; roughly 71% were observed only once. The ten largest clones capture approximately 25% of the sample. Specimen: PBMCs. The receptors derive from a man over 45 in good health and CMV-seropositive.

V and J are TRBV20-1 and TRBJ2-3; D not resolved. Trimming shortened V by 1 base and J by 6 bases, and 5 bases separated the two germline ends. The CDR3 totals 11 residues. Germline lookup yields CDR1 DFQATT and CDR2 SNEGSKA (reference sequence). CDR3 amino acids: CSARAQDTQYF. For the CDR3, the DNA is TGCAGTGCTAGAGCCCAGGATACGCAGTATTTT.

The chain joins TRBV6-6 to TRBJ1-5, with 9 bases identical to TRBD1. This CDR3 has 14 residues. Germline V lookup: CDR1 MNHNY, CDR2 SVGAGI (reference sequence). The V and J ends lost 6 bases and 5 bases, in that order; junction bases with no gene match: 5. As DNA, the CDR3 is TGTGCCAGCAGCCGGGACAGGGAGGATCAGCCCCAGCATTTT. Residues: CASSRDREDQPQHF.

This clone was observed a few times. This rearrangement joins TRBV6-5 to TRBJ1-2; D possibly corresponds to TRBD1 (5 bases). Trimming removed 0 bases at V and 7 bases at J, with 9 bases between. Germline V gene lookup returns CDR1 MNHEY and CDR2 SVGAGI. The CDR3 contains 13 residues. This chain's CDR3 is CASSYSGGFGYTF. CDR3 nucleotide sequence: TGTGCCAGCAGTTACTCCGGGGGTTTTGGCTACACCTTC.

This clone has more than one count but fewer than ten. The genes are TRBV19 and TRBJ1-5; possibly TRBD1 for D (5 bases). The CDR3 runs 13 residues. Germline CDR1 is LNHDA and CDR2 is SQIVND (reference sequence). The V end was cut by 7 bases, the J end by 4 bases, with 11 bases between. In nucleotides, the CDR3 is TGTGCCAGTAAGGGGAGGAATAATCAGCCCCAGCATTTT. It encodes CASKGRNNQPQHF. Looking up the rest from reference TRBV19 and TRBJ1-5 gives the full variable domain: DGGITQSPKYLFRKEGQNVTLSCEQNLNHDAMYWYRQDPGQGLRLIYYSQIVNDFQKGDIAEGYSVSREKKESFPLTVTSAQKNPTAFYLCASKGRNNQPQHFGDGTRLSIL.

This chain joins TRBV7-6 and TRBJ1-1; D gene unclear. V was pared by 4 bases and J by 11 bases, with 17 bases between. CDR3 size: 13 residues. Germline values: CDR1 SGHVS, CDR2 FNYEAQ. This chain's CDR3 is CASSSTLLSRAFF. In nucleotides, the CDR3 is TGTGCCAGCAGCTCCACACTCTTAAGCAGGGCTTTCTTT.

This clone appeared a single time. The CDR3 bases are TGTGCCAGCAGCTTGGTGGGACAGGGGCCCTCCGGGGGTGAAGCTTTCTTT. Amino acid sequence: CASSLVGQGPSGGEAFF. The chain links TRBV5-4 to TRBJ1-1, with TRBD1 identical over 10 bases. The germline CDR1 and CDR2 sequences are SGHNT and YYREEE (reference sequence). Trimming at V came to 0 bases and at J to 7 bases, leaving 12 bases not matched to a gene. There are 17 residues in the CDR3.

This clone was counted a few times. The gene calls are TRBV27 and TRBJ1-2; no firm D call. Trimming cost V 2 bases and J 8 bases, with 9 bases left between them. Germline lookup yields CDR1 MNHEY and CDR2 SMNVEV (reference sequence). The CDR3 consists of 12 residues. CDR3 sequence: CASSLRGSGYTF. CDR3 DNA: TGTGCCAGCAGTTTACGAGGAAGCGGCTACACCTTC.

This chain links TRBV7-6 with TRBJ2-7; TRBD1 matches at 10 bases. J was trimmed by 3 bases and V by 1 base; bases with no gene match: 15. The CDR3 has 19 residues. Germline CDR1 and CDR2: SGHVS and FNYEAQ. Here the CDR3 reads CASSLVDLWDRGGVYEQYF. DNA for the CDR3: TGTGCCAGCAGCTTAGTCGACCTCTGGGACAGGGGAGGGGTCTACGAGCAGTACTTC.

The J gene is TRBJ2-7, the V gene TRBV7-2; 8 nucleotides line up with TRBD1. Germline lookup yields CDR1 SGHTA and CDR2 FQGNSA. The CDR3 totals 16 residues. J was trimmed by 5 bases and V by 5 bases; bases with no gene match: 14. DNA of the CDR3: TGTGCCAGCAGCCCAGGCCCCCGGACAGGGACCCACGAGCAGTACTTC. Translating gives CASSPGPRTGTHEQYF. The full variable domain, rest sourced from reference TRBV7-2 and TRBJ2-7, is GAGVSQSPSNKVTEKGKDVELRCDPISGHTALYWYRQSLGQGLEFLIYFQGNSAPDKSGLPSDRFSAERTGGSVSTLTIQRTQQEDSAVYLCASSPGPRTGTHEQYFGPGTRLTVT.

This sequence joins TRBV7-2 and TRBJ2-2, with D perhaps matching TRBD1 (6 bases). Between the trimmed V and J ends, which lost 6 bases and 5 bases, there was a span of 19 bases. Germline lookup yields CDR1 SGHTA and CDR2 FQGNSA. The CDR3 loop spans 16 amino acids. This chain's CDR3 is CASSQFRGQGTGELFF. As DNA, the CDR3 is TGTGCCAGCAGTCAATTCAGGGGACAAGGAACCGGGGAGCTGTTTTTT.

The CDR3 is CASRATSGIYEQYF. Written as DNA, the CDR3 is TGTGCCAGCAGGGCCACTAGCGGGATCTACGAGCAGTACTTC. The chain uses TRBV27 and TRBJ2-7, with 10 bases fitting TRBD2. The CDR3 sequence is 14 residues long. Losses at the gene ends were 6 bases for V and 3 bases for J; bases not matched to a gene: 5. Germline CDR1 and CDR2: MNHEY and SMNVEV (reference sequence).

CDR3 residues: CASSLVPGQQREAFF. The DNA for the CDR3 is TGTGCCAGCAGCTTAGTACCCGGACAGCAACGAGAAGCTTTCTTT. The chain uses TRBV7-9 and TRBJ1-1, with TRBD1 as a possible D gene (6 bases). The germline V gene has CDR1 SEHNR and CDR2 FQNEAQ (reference sequence). V shed 1 base and J shed 8 bases, with 17 bases lying between them. The CDR3 runs to 15 residues.

This clone showed up just once. This chain uses TRBV6-5 with TRBJ1-1; a possible D gene is TRBD1 (5 bases). Trimming removed 0 bases at V and 5 bases at J, with 10 bases between. Germline V lookup: CDR1 MNHEY, CDR2 SVGAGI. The CDR3 loop spans 14 amino acids. CDR3 sequence: CASSYSRGRTEAFF. The CDR3, as DNA: TGTGCCAGCAGTTACTCTAGGGGTCGGACTGAAGCTTTCTTT.

The V and J genes are TRBV27 and TRBJ2-1; the match to TRBD2 covers 10 bases. Germline V lookup: CDR1 MNHEY, CDR2 SMNVEV (reference sequence). The CDR3 is made up of 19 amino acids. V was pared by 0 bases and J by 4 bases, with 12 bases of the junction left unmatched. In DNA form, the CDR3 reads TGTGCCAGCAGTTTATCCATGGCGGCTAGCGGGAGAATGTACAATGAGCAGTTCTTC. This encodes CASSLSMAASGRMYNEQFF.

This clone was picked up a small number of times. The chain uses TRBV19 and TRBJ2-5; 7 nucleotides line up with TRBD1. The germline gives CDR1 LNHDA, CDR2 SQIVND (reference sequence). Trimming cost V 5 bases and J 2 bases; bases outside gene matches: 5. This CDR3 region has 14 residues. CDR3 coding DNA: TGTGCCAGTAGTGGACACAGGGGTCAAGAGACCCAGTACTTC. As protein: CASSGHRGQETQYF.

About this clone itself: Other DNA sequences in the sample encode the same CDR3. The chain's CDR3 is CASRRTGDRSNQPQHF. The DNA for the CDR3 is TGTGCCAGCAGGAGGACAGGGGATCGAAGCAATCAGCCCCAGCATTTT. The genes are TRBV2 and TRBJ1-5; 9 bases are a match to TRBD1. The germline gives CDR1 SNHLY, CDR2 FYNNEI. J was trimmed by 1 base and V by 6 bases; bases with no gene match: 7. The CDR3 is 16 residues long.

This chain uses TRBV5-5 with TRBJ1-1, with 7 bases matching TRBD1. After removal of 4 bases from V and 0 bases from J, the junction contained 6 bases not matched to a gene. The CDR3 contains 15 residues. CDR1 SGHKS and CDR2 YYEKEE come from the germline V gene (reference sequence). The CDR3 DNA reads as TGTGCCAGCAGCGTGTGGGACAGTTTGAACACTGAAGCTTTCTTT. This encodes CASSVWDSLNTEAFF. Combining the CDR3 with reference TRBV5-5 and TRBJ1-1 gives the whole variable domain DAGVTQSPTHLIKTRGQQVTLRCSPISGHKSVSWYQQVLGQGPQFIFQYYEKEERGRGNFPDRFSARQFPNYSSELNVNALLLGDSALYLCASSVWDSLNTEAFFGQGTRLTVV.

This clone was seen only once. J is TRBJ2-5 and V is TRBV7-9; D call uncertain. The CDR3 is 16 residues long. Per germline, CDR1 SEHNR and CDR2 FQNEAQ (reference sequence). V lost 7 bases and J 2 bases, leaving 20 bases between the germline ends. CDR3 protein: CASTPGVAARQETQYF. For the CDR3, the DNA is TGTGCCAGCACCCCGGGTGTAGCAGCGCGTCAAGAGACCCAGTACTTC.